The sequence of this T cell receptor (beta chain) was determined in a study of blood T cell repertoires in COVID-19. At the level of the study: Samples representing acute and convalescent COVID-19 were sourced from the United States, Italy and Spain. The cDNA or gDNA used as material had been derived from T cells, B-cell-depleted T cells, or PBMCs.

Original analysis: The assay estimated nucleated cells by amplifying reference gene primers. Here immunoSEQ multiplex PCR was the method, and the copy in TCRdb shows in-frame clones only, minus some. That table is the source of V, J and clone size, and D and trimming were worked out from the DNA. The table includes some 70,000 clones, approximately 86% detected once. Sequenced input: peripheral blood. This TCR was sampled from a woman in her sixties or seventies with acute or convalescent COVID-19.

CDR3 in amino acids: CASSLGRGNPAFF. CDR3 DNA sequence: TGTGCCAGCAGCTTAGGCCGAGGGAACCCAGCTTTCTTT. The chain carries TRBV11-2 and TRBJ1-1; unclear D gene. Germline CDR1 reads SGHAT; CDR2 reads FQNNGV. Trimming stripped 1 base from V and 10 bases from J, with 13 bases between. This CDR3 is 13 amino acids long.